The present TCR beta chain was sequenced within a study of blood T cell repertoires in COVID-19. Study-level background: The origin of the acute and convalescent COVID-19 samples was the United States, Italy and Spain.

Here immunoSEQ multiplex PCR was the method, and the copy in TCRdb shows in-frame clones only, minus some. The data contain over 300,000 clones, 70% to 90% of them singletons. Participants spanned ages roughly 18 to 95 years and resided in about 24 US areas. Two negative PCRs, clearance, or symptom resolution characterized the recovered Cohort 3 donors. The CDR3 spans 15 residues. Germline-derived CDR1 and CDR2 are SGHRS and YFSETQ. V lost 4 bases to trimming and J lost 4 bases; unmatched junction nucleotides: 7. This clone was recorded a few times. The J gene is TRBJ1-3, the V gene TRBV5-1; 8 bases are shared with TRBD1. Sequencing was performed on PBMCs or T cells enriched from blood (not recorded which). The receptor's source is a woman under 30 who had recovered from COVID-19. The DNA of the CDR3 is TGCGCCAGCAGCCGACGGGGACAGGAGGGAAACACCATATATTTT. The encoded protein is CASSRRGQEGNTIYF.